This T cell receptor beta chain comes out of a study of response to subunit inactivated influenza vaccine. Study-wide findings and caveats: The authors suggested that every seasonal influenza vaccination recruits few new T cells.

Trimming removed 1 base at V and 7 bases at J, with 17 bases between. The CDR3 totals 15 residues. Per the germline V gene, CDR1 is SGHRS and CDR2 is YFSETQ. TCRdb re-called the RT-PCR reads with MiXCR, one entry per CDR3 protein. This sample yields some 850,000 distinct CDR3 sequences, of which roughly 18% are seen a single time; about a tenth belongs to the top ten. A note on this clonotype: Its antigen is currently unknown.

The origin of this receptor is a man aged 45-60 years who received an inactivated influenza vaccine. The sample was PBMCs from blood, taken less than 6 days after vaccination. The chain uses TRBV5-1 and TRBJ1-2; a weak D match, TRBD1 (5 bases). CDR3 region: CASSLRRGDGGGYTF. CDR3 coding DNA: TGCGCCAGCAGCTTGCGGAGGGGCGACGGTGGTGGCTACACCTTC. Using reference TRBV5-1 and TRBJ1-2 for the parts outside the CDR3, the full variable domain is KAGVTQTPRYLIKTRGQQVTLSCSPISGHRSVSWYQQTPGQGLQFLFEYFSETQRNKGNFPGRFSGRQFSNSRSEMNVSTLELGDSALYLCASSLRRGDGGGYTFGSGTRLTVV.